One sample yielded the 20 T cell receptor beta chains listed below, sequenced in a study of T cell changes during pregnancy in multiple sclerosis. The table came from immunoSEQ multiplex PCR; TCRdb's copy has only in-frame clones and leaves some out. The sample lists 70,000 to 95,000 clones; roughly 91% were seen once. The material sequenced was peripheral blood, taken in the first trimester of pregnancy. The receptors here all came from a female donor with multiple sclerosis, enrolled in a pregnancy study.

The genes are TRBV6-1 and TRBJ1-2; unclear D gene. V gave up 1 base and J gave up 4 bases, with 7 bases separating them. The CDR3 runs to 13 residues. CDR1 is MNHNS and CDR2 is SASEGT in the germline V gene. This chain's CDR3 is CASSEGRVYGYTF. In DNA form, the CDR3 reads TGTGCCAGCAGTGAAGGGCGGGTCTATGGCTACACCTTC.

The V call is TRBV2, the J call TRBJ1-5; 7 bases match TRBD1. V was clipped by 5 bases and J by 7 bases; unmatched bases: 8. Germline V gene lookup returns CDR1 SNHLY and CDR2 FYNNEI. The length of the CDR3 is 14 residues. CDR3 region: CASSIRDSGQPQHF. The CDR3 coding sequence is TGTGCCAGCAGTATCCGGGACAGCGGGCAGCCCCAGCATTTT. The full variable domain, rest sourced from reference TRBV2 and TRBJ1-5, is EPEVTQTPSHQVTQMGQEVILRCVPISNHLYFYWYRQILGQKVEFLVSFYNNEISEKSEIFDDQFSVERPDGSNFTLKIRSTKLEDSAMYFCASSIRDSGQPQHFGDGTRLSIL.

V is TRBV7-8 and J is TRBJ2-1, with 7 bases aligning to TRBD1. Germline V gene lookup returns CDR1 SGHVS and CDR2 FQNEAQ. V was clipped by 6 bases and J by 3 bases; unmatched bases: 5. This CDR3 contains 14 residues. CDR3 loop: CASRSRDSYNEQFF. Here the CDR3 DNA reads TGTGCCAGCAGGAGCCGGGACAGCTACAATGAGCAGTTCTTC. Full variable domain (remainder filled in from reference TRBV7-8 and TRBJ2-1): GAGVSQSPRYKVAKRGQDVALRCDPISGHVSLFWYQQALGQGPEFLTYFQNEAQLDKSGLPSDRFFAERPEGSVSTLKIQRTQQEDSAVYLCASRSRDSYNEQFFGPGTRLTVL.

The rearrangement uses TRBV5-3 and TRBJ2-5, with 9 bases aligning to TRBD1. TRBV5-3 is designated an ORF whose function remains uncertain. The ends lost 0 bases at V and 5 bases at J; junction bases unmatched: 5. The CDR3 runs to 15 residues. CDR3 amino acids: CARSLEGTGRETQYF. The CDR3 DNA follows: TGTGCCAGAAGCTTGGAAGGGACAGGGAGGGAGACCCAGTACTTC.

This rearrangement joins TRBV19 to TRBJ2-7; 13 positions agree with TRBD2. V lost 6 bases to trimming and J lost 3 bases; unmatched junction nucleotides: 5. The length of the CDR3 is 15 residues. CDR1 is LNHDA, CDR2 SQIVND, per germline (reference sequence). CDR3 in amino acids: CASRELAGGNYEQYF. The DNA of the CDR3 is TGTGCCAGTAGAGAACTAGCGGGGGGGAACTACGAGCAGTACTTC.

The chain couples TRBV10-3 to TRBJ1-5; D possibly corresponds to TRBD1 (6 bases). Per the germline V gene, CDR1 is ENHRY and CDR2 is SYGVKD. The V gene lost 0 bases and the J gene lost 1 base, with 28 bases spanning the gap. The CDR3 runs to 22 residues. CDR3 nucleotide sequence: TGTGCCATCAGTGAGTCAGCGGGGACAAAGATGGGGGGGGCAGGGAGCAATCAGCCCCAGCATTTT. This sequence encodes CAISESAGTKMGGAGSNQPQHF.

The rearrangement links TRBV9 to TRBJ2-5, with D possibly TRBD2 on 6 matching bases. This CDR3 region has 14 residues. V lost 3 bases, J lost 5 bases, and 14 bases lay in between. Germline V CDR1 and CDR2: SGDLS, YYNGEE. The CDR3 protein is CASSGYPAGETQYF. In DNA form, the CDR3 reads TGTGCCAGCAGCGGGTACCCCGCGGGGGAGACCCAGTACTTC.

The chain joins TRBV9 to TRBJ1-2; D ambiguous. Trimming took off 0 bases at V and 2 bases at J, with 8 bases between the two ends. CDR3 length: 14 residues. The germline V gene has CDR1 SGDLS and CDR2 YYNGEE. The CDR3 DNA is TGTGCCAGCAGCGTAGGTTCTCTGAACTATGGCTACACCTTC. This translates into CASSVGSLNYGYTF.

The CDR3 reads CASSELEVETQYF. CDR3 DNA sequence: TGTGCCAGCAGTGAATTAGAAGTGGAGACCCAGTACTTC. The chain joins TRBV25-1 to TRBJ2-5; D call uncertain. The CDR3 runs 13 residues. V was cut by 1 base and J by 5 bases, with 8 bases left in between. CDR1 is MGHDK, CDR2 SYGVNS, per germline.

The chain uses TRBV5-6 and TRBJ1-1; TRBD1 might be the D (6 bases). In germline, CDR1 is SGHDT, CDR2 YYEEEE. The CDR3 is made up of 14 amino acids. Between the trimmed V and J ends, which lost 5 bases and 3 bases, there was a span of 14 bases. DNA of the CDR3: TGTGCCAGCAGTGAGTGGGGGGGGCACACTGAAGCTTTCTTT. It translates to CASSEWGGHTEAFF.

The rearrangement links TRBV6-1 to TRBJ1-1; TRBD1 matches 10 bases. With V trimmed by 4 bases and J by 8 bases, 10 bases remained unmatched. CDR1 is MNHNS, CDR2 SASEGT, per germline. The CDR3 runs 15 residues. The CDR3 is CASSGSRDRGGEAFF. The DNA of the CDR3 is TGTGCCAGCAGTGGCTCTAGGGACAGGGGTGGGGAAGCTTTCTTT.

The V and J genes are TRBV13 and TRBJ2-1; D is undetermined. With 0 bases removed from V and 5 bases from J, the gap between germline ends came to 8 bases. The CDR3 has 14 amino acids. Germline loops: CDR1 PRHDT, CDR2 FYEKMQ (reference sequence). This chain's CDR3 is CASSLGLADNEQFF. The CDR3 region has the DNA TGTGCCAGCAGCTTAGGCCTGGCAGACAATGAGCAGTTCTTC.

This chain links TRBV5-5 with TRBJ1-4, with D tentatively TRBD1 (5 bases). Germline V lookup: CDR1 SGHKS, CDR2 YYEKEE (reference sequence). The V gene lost 4 bases and the J gene lost 7 bases, with 17 bases spanning the gap. This CDR3 region has 15 residues. CDR3 amino acids: CASSPSWGEGEKLFF. Written as DNA, the CDR3 is TGTGCCAGCAGCCCCTCGTGGGGGGAAGGTGAAAAACTGTTTTTT.

The chain uses TRBV28 and TRBJ2-2; D possibly corresponds to TRBD2 (5 bases). Germline V gene lookup returns CDR1 MDHEN and CDR2 SYDVKM. V lost 2 bases and J 0 bases, leaving 7 bases between the germline ends. The CDR3 length is 15 residues. The CDR3 DNA follows: TGTGCCAGCAGTTTAATGAGGGCGAACACCGGGGAGCTGTTTTTT. Amino acids: CASSLMRANTGELFF.

This chain joins TRBV4-1 and TRBJ1-5; TRBD1 might be the D (6 bases). The CDR3 is made up of 14 amino acids. Germline assignment: CDR1 MGHRA and CDR2 YSYEKL. V lost 5 bases and J lost 8, with 16 bases in between. CDR3 in DNA: TGCGCCAGCAGCTCAATAGGGGGAGTCAAGCCCCAGCATTTT. Its translation is CASSSIGGVKPQHF.

The chain uses TRBV11-3 and TRBJ2-1, with D possibly being TRBD2 (5 bases). CDR3 length: 11 residues. V was trimmed by 5 bases and J by 7 bases, leaving 6 bases between them. Germline CDR1 reads SGHNT; CDR2 reads YENEEA. CDR3 residues: CASSPGNEQFF. In DNA form, the CDR3 reads TGTGCCAGCAGCCCGGGAAATGAGCAGTTCTTC.

The J gene is TRBJ2-2, the V gene TRBV6-5; D not certain. Germline loops: CDR1 MNHEY, CDR2 SVGAGI. Trimming took off 5 bases at V and 1 base at J, with 8 bases between the two ends. CDR3 length: 14 amino acids. In nucleotides, the CDR3 is TGTGCCAGCAGTAGCGACTGGAACACCGGGGAGCTGTTTTTT. As protein: CASSSDWNTGELFF.

The chain links TRBV5-1 to TRBJ2-7; the D gene is possibly TRBD2 (6 bases). V shed 3 bases and J shed 2 bases, with 12 bases lying between them. The germline V gene has CDR1 SGHRS and CDR2 YFSETQ. The CDR3 spans 14 residues. The CDR3 region is CASSWGDGTYEQYF. In nucleotides, the CDR3 is TGCGCCAGCAGCTGGGGGGACGGAACCTACGAGCAGTACTTC. Combining the CDR3 with reference TRBV5-1 and TRBJ2-7 gives the whole variable domain KAGVTQTPRYLIKTRGQQVTLSCSPISGHRSVSWYQQTPGQGLQFLFEYFSETQRNKGNFPGRFSGRQFSNSRSEMNVSTLELGDSALYLCASSWGDGTYEQYFGPGTRLTVT.

This rearrangement joins TRBV27 to TRBJ2-7; 9 positions agree with TRBD1. Germline assignment: CDR1 MNHEY and CDR2 SMNVEV (reference sequence). Trimming cost V 5 bases and J 6 bases; bases outside gene matches: 17. The CDR3 totals 17 residues. The chain's CDR3 is CASSPIGHAGTGSEQYF. The CDR3 DNA reads TGTGCCAGCAGTCCCATTGGACACGCCGGGACAGGGAGCGAGCAGTACTTC.

This chain joins TRBV11-2 and TRBJ2-7; D is ambiguous. Germline V gene sequence: CDR1 SGHAT, CDR2 FQNNGV. Trimming took 3 bases from V and 7 from J, leaving 13 bases between them. The CDR3 totals 13 residues. The CDR3 DNA sequence: TGTGCCAGCAGCTTGATGTCTCTACTGGAGCAGTACTTC. It encodes CASSLMSLLEQYF.